A selection of T cell receptor beta chains follows, all from one sample in a study of blood T cells in healthy people across ages. TCRdb independently ran MiXCR on the 5' RACE reads; one entry per CDR3 protein. Among about 1.8 million distinct CDR3 sequences listed, 49% were seen once. Source material: blood. The receptors were sampled from a woman aged 40-49 years in good health. CDR3s include the opening cysteine and the closing phenylalanine or tryptophan.

NA | TRBV27 | CASSLLGGSLQETQFF
TRBJ2-5 | TRBV20-1 | CSARDPRGNNQETQYF
TRBJ2-3 | TRBV4-3 | CASSQDDPSDTQYF
TRBJ1-5 | TRBV2 | CAAQGRSNQPQHF
TRBJ2-7 | TRBV7-2 | CASRNSGGAPYEQYF
TRBJ2-4 | TRBV29-1 | CSVRGVSWLKNIQYF
TRBJ2-5 | TRBV12-3/TRBV12-4 | CAISLSGQGQETQYF
TRBJ2-1 | TRBV6-2/TRBV6-3 | CASKPHRVPEGNEQFF
TRBJ2-1 | TRBV20-1 | CSAPGQGRNEQFF
TRBJ1-2 | TRBV27 | CASSLSKGYGYTF
TRBJ2-1 | TRBV4-2 | CASSPRLAQGNEQFF
TRBJ2-5 | TRBV7-2 | CASSMHYQETQYF
TRBJ1-2 | TRBV11-2 | CASSTPRGHNGYTF
TRBJ2-6 | TRBV9 | CASSVVGHLISGANVLTF
TRBJ1-4 | TRBV3-1 | CASKQSGLTNEKLFF
TRBJ2-7 | TRBV6-1 | CASSEYGGTASYEQYF
TRBJ2-6 | TRBV4-3 | CASSPKGAGANVLTF
TRBJ2-3 | TRBV20-1 | CSARKAGGGHTQYF
TRBJ2-1 | TRBV7-3 | CASGTGDSSYNEQFF
TRBJ2-1 | TRBV27 | CASSRDRFSYNEQFF
TRBJ2-1 | TRBV7-2 | CASSPHQRAGRSEQFF
TRBJ1-2 | TRBV11-2 | CASSLRGAVRANGYTF
TRBJ2-5 | TRBV27 | CASSQRLQGGETQYF
TRBJ1-5 | TRBV7-2 | CASSLSPGLGQPQHF
TRBJ2-7 | TRBV12-3/TRBV12-4 | CASSFKRQGYEQYF
TRBJ2-5 | TRBV20-1 | CSAQGGSQETQYF
TRBJ2-1 | TRBV9 | CASSVGLGGAYNEQFF
TRBJ1-1 | TRBV28 | CASSLTGQGRHGTEAFF
TRBJ2-3 | TRBV6-1 | CASSPDRGITDTQYF
TRBJ1-6 | TRBV10-3 | CATAPQGQGNSPLHF
TRBJ2-1 | TRBV7-2 | CASSLQGQGYNEQFF